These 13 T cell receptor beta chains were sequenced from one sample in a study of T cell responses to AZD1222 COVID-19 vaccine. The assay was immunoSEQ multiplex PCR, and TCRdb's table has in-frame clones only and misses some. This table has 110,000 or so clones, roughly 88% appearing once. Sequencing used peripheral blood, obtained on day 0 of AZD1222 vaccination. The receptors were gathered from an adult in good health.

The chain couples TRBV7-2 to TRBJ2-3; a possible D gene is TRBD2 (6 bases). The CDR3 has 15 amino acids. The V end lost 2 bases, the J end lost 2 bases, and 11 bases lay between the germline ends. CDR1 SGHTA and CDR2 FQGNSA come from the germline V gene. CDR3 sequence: CASSLWAGLTDTQYF. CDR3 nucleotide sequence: TGTGCCAGCAGCTTATGGGCGGGGCTCACAGATACGCAGTATTTT.

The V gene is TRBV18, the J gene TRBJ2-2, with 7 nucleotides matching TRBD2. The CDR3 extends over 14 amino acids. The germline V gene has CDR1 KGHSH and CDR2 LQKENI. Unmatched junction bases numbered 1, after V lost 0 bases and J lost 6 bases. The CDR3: CASSPPGRAGELFF. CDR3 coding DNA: TGTGCCAGCTCACCACCGGGGAGGGCCGGGGAGCTGTTTTTT.

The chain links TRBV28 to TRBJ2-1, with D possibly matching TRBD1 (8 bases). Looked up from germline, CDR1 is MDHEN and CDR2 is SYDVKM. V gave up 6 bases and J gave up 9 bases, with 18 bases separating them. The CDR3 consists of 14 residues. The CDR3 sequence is CASSLKQGGVEQFF. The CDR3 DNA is TGTGCCAGCAGCTTAAAACAGGGGGGGGTTGAGCAGTTCTTC.

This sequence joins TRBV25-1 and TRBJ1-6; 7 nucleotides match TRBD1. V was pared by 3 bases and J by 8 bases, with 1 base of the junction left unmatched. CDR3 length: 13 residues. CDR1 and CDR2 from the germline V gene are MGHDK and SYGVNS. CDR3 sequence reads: CASSDQGDSPLHF. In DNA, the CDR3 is TGTGCCAGCAGTGACCAGGGGGATTCACCCCTCCACTTT.

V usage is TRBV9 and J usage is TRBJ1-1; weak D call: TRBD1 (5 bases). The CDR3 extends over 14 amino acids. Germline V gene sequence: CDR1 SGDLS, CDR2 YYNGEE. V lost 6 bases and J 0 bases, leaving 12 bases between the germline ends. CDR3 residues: CASTWGTLNTEAFF. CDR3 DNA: TGTGCCAGCACCTGGGGGACTCTGAACACTGAAGCTTTCTTT.

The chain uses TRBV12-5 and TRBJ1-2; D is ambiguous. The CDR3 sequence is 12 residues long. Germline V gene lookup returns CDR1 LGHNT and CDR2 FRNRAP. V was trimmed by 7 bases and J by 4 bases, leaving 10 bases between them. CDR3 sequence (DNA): TGTGCTAGTGTGACACAAGTCTATGGCTACACCTTC. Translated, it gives CASVTQVYGYTF.

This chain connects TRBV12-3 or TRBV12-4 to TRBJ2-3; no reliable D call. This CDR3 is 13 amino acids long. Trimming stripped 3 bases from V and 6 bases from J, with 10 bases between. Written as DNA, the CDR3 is TGTGCCAGCAGTTTTTCAGCCGTGGATACGCAGTATTTT. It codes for CASSFSAVDTQYF.

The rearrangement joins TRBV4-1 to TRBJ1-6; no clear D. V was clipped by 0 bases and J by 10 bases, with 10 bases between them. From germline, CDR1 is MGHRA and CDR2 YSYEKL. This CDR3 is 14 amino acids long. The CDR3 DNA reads TGCGCCAGCAGCCAAGAGGCAAACAACTCACCCCTCCACTTT. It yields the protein CASSQEANNSPLHF.

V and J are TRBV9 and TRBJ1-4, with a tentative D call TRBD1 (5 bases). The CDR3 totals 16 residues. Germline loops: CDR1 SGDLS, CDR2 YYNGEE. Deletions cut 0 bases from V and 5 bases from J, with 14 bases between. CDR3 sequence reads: CASSVAYGGRNEKLFF. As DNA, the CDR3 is TGTGCCAGCAGCGTAGCTTACGGGGGAAGGAATGAAAAACTGTTTTTT.

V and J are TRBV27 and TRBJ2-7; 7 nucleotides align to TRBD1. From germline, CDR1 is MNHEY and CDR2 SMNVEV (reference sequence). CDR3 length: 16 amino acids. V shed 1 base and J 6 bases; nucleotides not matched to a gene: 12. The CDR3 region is CASSLLTQTGKVEQYF. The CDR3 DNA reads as TGTGCCAGCAGTTTATTAACCCAGACAGGGAAAGTCGAGCAGTACTTC.

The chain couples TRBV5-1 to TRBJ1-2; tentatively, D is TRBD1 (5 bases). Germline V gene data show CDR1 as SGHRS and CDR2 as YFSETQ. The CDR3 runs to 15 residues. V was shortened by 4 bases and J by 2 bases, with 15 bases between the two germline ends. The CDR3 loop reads CASSALEGANYGYTF. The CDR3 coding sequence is TGCGCCAGCAGCGCCTTGGAAGGGGCGAACTATGGCTACACCTTC.

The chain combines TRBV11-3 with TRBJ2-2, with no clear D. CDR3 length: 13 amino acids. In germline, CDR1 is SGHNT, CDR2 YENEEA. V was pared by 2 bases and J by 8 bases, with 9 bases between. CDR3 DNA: TGTGCCAGCAGCTTAAATTTGGAGGGGGAGCTGTTTTTT. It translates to CASSLNLEGELFF.

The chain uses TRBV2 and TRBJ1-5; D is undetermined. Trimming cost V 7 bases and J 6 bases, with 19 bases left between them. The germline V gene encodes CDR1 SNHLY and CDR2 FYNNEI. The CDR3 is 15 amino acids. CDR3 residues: CASNGLEGGGQPQHF. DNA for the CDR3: TGTGCCAGCAACGGACTTGAGGGCGGAGGTCAGCCCCAGCATTTT. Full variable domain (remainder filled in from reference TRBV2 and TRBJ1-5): EPEVTQTPSHQVTQMGQEVILRCVPISNHLYFYWYRQILGQKVEFLVSFYNNEISEKSEIFDDQFSVERPDGSNFTLKIRSTKLEDSAMYFCASNGLEGGGQPQHFGDGTRLSIL.